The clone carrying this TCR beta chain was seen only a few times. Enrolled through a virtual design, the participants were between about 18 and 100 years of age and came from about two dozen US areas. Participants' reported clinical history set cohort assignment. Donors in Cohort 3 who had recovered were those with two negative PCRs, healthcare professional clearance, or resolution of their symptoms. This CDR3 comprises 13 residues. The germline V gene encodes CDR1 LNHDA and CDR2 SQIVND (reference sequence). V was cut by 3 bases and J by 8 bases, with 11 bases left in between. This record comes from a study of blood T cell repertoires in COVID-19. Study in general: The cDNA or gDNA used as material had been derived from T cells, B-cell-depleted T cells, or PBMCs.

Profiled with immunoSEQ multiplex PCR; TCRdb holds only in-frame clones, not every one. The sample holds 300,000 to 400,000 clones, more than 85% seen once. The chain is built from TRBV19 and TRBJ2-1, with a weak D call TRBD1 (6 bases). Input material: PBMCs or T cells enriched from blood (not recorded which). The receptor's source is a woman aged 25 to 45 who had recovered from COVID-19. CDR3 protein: CASSIAGAYEQFF. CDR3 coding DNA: TGTGCCAGTAGTATCGCAGGGGCCTATGAGCAGTTCTTC.